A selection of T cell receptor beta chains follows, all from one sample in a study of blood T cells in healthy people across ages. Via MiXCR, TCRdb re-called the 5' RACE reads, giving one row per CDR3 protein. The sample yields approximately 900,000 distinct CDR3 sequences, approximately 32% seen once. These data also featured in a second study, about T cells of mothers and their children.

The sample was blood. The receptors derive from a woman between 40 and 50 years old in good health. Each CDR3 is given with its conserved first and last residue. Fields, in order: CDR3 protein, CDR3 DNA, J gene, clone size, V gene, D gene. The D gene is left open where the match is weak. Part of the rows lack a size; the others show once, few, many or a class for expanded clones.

CDR3 protein: CAISDAYEQYF
CDR3 DNA: TGTGCCATCAGTGATGCGTACGAGCAGTACTTC
J gene: TRBJ2-7
clone size: few
V gene: TRBV10-3
D gene: NA

CDR3 protein: CASRGTSGNEQFF
CDR3 DNA: TGTGCCAGCAGGGGGACTAGCGGAAATGAGCAGTTCTTC
J gene: TRBJ2-1
clone size: NA
V gene: TRBV2
D gene: TRBD2

CDR3 protein: CASSQEGRGSNQPQHF
CDR3 DNA: TGTGCCAGCAGCCAAGAGGGAAGGGGAAGCAATCAGCCCCAGCATTTT
J gene: TRBJ1-5
clone size: many
V gene: TRBV4-2
D gene: NA

CDR3 protein: CASSSSQGLEQYF
CDR3 DNA: TGTGCCAGCAGCTCCTCACAGGGTCTTGAGCAGTACTTC
J gene: TRBJ2-7
clone size: NA
V gene: TRBV7-3
D gene: NA

CDR3 protein: CASSYSYRDTQYF
CDR3 DNA: TGTGCCAGCAGTTACTCCTACAGAGATACGCAGTATTTT
J gene: TRBJ2-3
clone size: few
V gene: TRBV6-5
D gene: NA

CDR3 protein: CASSAGGKEKLFF
CDR3 DNA: TGTGCCAGCAGCGCCGGGGGAAAGGAAAAACTGTTTTTT
J gene: TRBJ1-4
clone size: NA
V gene: TRBV9
D gene: NA

CDR3 protein: CASSARLVGGHTQYF
CDR3 DNA: TGTGCCAGCAGCGCCCGACTAGTGGGGGGGCATACGCAGTATTTT
J gene: TRBJ2-3
clone size: NA
V gene: TRBV9
D gene: NA

CDR3 protein: CASSLGAAGNTIYF
CDR3 DNA: TGTGCCAGCAGTTTAGGGGCGGCTGGAAACACCATATATTTT
J gene: TRBJ1-3
clone size: NA
V gene: TRBV12-3/TRBV12-4
D gene: NA

CDR3 protein: CASSTSGGEAYEQYF
CDR3 DNA: TGTGCCAGCAGTACCTCTGGGGGGGAAGCTTACGAGCAGTACTTC
J gene: TRBJ2-7
clone size: few
V gene: TRBV7-9
D gene: TRBD2

CDR3 protein: CSARTETNQPQHF
CDR3 DNA: TGCAGTGCTAGGACAGAGACCAATCAGCCCCAGCATTTT
J gene: TRBJ1-5
clone size: NA
V gene: TRBV20-1
D gene: NA

CDR3 protein: CSARDQNGYTF
CDR3 DNA: TGCAGTGCTAGAGATCAAAATGGCTACACCTTC
J gene: TRBJ1-2
clone size: NA
V gene: TRBV20-1
D gene: NA

CDR3 protein: CSAWGGSEISYEQYF
CDR3 DNA: TGCAGTGCTTGGGGGGGGTCGGAAATCTCCTACGAGCAGTACTTC
J gene: TRBJ2-7
clone size: many
V gene: TRBV20-1
D gene: TRBD2

CDR3 protein: CASKTGLPGDEQFF
CDR3 DNA: TGCGCCAGCAAAACGGGACTACCGGGCGATGAGCAGTTCTTC
J gene: TRBJ2-1
clone size: NA
V gene: TRBV5-1
D gene: TRBD2

CDR3 protein: CASSSGLAGFNEQFF
CDR3 DNA: TGTGCCAGCAGTTCTGGACTAGCGGGGTTCAATGAGCAGTTCTTC
J gene: TRBJ2-1
clone size: few
V gene: TRBV27
D gene: TRBD2

CDR3 protein: CSARAGTSTYNEQFF
CDR3 DNA: TGCAGTGCTAGAGCCGGGACGAGCACCTACAATGAGCAGTTCTTC
J gene: TRBJ2-1
clone size: many
V gene: TRBV20-1
D gene: NA

CDR3 protein: CASSAGKISSGANVLTF
CDR3 DNA: TGTGCCAGCAGCGCGGGAAAAATAAGCTCTGGGGCCAACGTCCTGACTTTC
J gene: TRBJ2-6
clone size: few
V gene: TRBV6-2/TRBV6-3
D gene: NA

CDR3 protein: CASRTANTEAFF
CDR3 DNA: TGCGCCAGCAGGACAGCCAACACTGAAGCTTTCTTT
J gene: TRBJ1-1
clone size: NA
V gene: TRBV5-1
D gene: NA

CDR3 protein: CASSQDRTGGDYDYTF
CDR3 DNA: TGTGCCAGCAGCCAAGATCGTACGGGGGGCGATTATGACTACACCTTC
J gene: TRBJ1-2
clone size: NA
V gene: TRBV4-2
D gene: NA

CDR3 protein: CASSLEVTSGVSYNEQFF
CDR3 DNA: TGTGCCAGCAGCCTAGAGGTAACTAGCGGGGTCTCCTACAATGAGCAGTTCTTC
J gene: TRBJ2-1
clone size: NA
V gene: TRBV7-8
D gene: TRBD2

CDR3 protein: CASIGTSGGNPYEQYF
CDR3 DNA: TGTGCCAGCATCGGGACTAGCGGGGGGAATCCCTACGAGCAGTACTTC
J gene: TRBJ2-7
clone size: NA
V gene: TRBV7-2
D gene: TRBD2